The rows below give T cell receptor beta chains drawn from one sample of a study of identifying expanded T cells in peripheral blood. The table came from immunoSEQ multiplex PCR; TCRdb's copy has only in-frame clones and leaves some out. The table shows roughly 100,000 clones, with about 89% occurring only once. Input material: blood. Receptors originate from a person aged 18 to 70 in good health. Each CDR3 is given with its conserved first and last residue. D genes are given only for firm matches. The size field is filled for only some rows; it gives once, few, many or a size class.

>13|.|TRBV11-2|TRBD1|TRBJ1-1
CASTLNRGAEAFF
TGTGCCAGCACCCTTAACAGGGGGGCGGAAGCTTTCTTT
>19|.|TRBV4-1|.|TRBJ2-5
CASSQVSSTTRLGRETQYF
TGCGCCAGCAGCCAAGTCTCCTCAACTACTAGGCTAGGTCGTGAGACCCAGTACTTC
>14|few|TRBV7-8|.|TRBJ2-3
CASSSQGEADTQYF
TGTGCCAGCAGCTCGCAGGGGGAGGCAGATACGCAGTATTTT
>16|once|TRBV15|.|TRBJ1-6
CATSPGGAVGSSPLHF
TGTGCCACCAGCCCCGGCGGGGCGGTTGGTAGTTCACCCCTCCACTTT
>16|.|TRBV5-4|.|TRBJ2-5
CASSPKSWVNQETRYF
TGTGCCAGCAGCCCCAAGAGCTGGGTAAACCAAGAGACCCGGTACTTC
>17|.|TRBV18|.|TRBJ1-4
CASSPTDRLVGYEKLFF
TGTGCCAGCTCACCGACGGACAGATTGGTGGGGTATGAAAAACTGTTTTTT
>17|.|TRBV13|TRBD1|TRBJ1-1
CASSLVFRDSLNTEAFF
TGTGCCAGCAGCTTAGTATTTCGGGACAGCTTGAACACTGAAGCTTTCTTT
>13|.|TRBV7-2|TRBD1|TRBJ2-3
CASGGQGADTQYF
TGTGCCAGCGGGGGACAGGGGGCAGATACGCAGTATTTT
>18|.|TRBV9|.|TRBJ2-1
CASFFIRGLTSSYNEQFF
TGTGCCAGCTTCTTCATTCGGGGGCTCACGAGCTCCTACAATGAGCAGTTCTTC
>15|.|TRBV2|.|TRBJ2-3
CASTPGGSVADTQYF
TGTGCCAGCACTCCAGGGGGGTCCGTGGCAGATACGCAGTATTTT
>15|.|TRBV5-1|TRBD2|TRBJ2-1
CASSLALAGGNEQFF
TGCGCCAGCAGCTTGGCTCTAGCGGGGGGGAATGAGCAGTTCTTC
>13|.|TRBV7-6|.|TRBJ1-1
CASRRGTNTEAFF
TGTGCCAGCAGAAGGGGCACAAACACTGAAGCTTTCTTT
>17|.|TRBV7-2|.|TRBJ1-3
CASSLDFGGTGGNTIYF
TGTGCCAGCAGCTTAGACTTTGGAGGGACGGGTGGAAACACCATATATTTT
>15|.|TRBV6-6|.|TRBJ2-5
CASSYGAGWGETQYF
TGTGCCAGCAGTTACGGGGCGGGGTGGGGAGAGACCCAGTACTTC